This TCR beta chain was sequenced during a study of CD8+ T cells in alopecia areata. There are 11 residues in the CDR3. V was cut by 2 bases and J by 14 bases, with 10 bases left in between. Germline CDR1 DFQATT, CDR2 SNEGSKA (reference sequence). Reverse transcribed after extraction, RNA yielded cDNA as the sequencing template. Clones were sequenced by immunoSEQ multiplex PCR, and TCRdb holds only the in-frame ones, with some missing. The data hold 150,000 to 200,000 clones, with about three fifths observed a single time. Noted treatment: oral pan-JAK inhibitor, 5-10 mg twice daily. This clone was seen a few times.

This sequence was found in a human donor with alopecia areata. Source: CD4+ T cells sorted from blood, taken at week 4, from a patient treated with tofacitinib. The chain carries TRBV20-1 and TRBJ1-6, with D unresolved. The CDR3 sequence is CSARIGFSLHF. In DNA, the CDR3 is TGCAGTGCTAGAATAGGATTTTCCCTCCACTTT.